The 10 T cell receptor beta chains below come from one sample, sequenced in a study of blood T cell repertoires in COVID-19. Sequencing was performed with immunoSEQ multiplex PCR; in TCRdb, only in-frame clones are kept and a portion is missing. The data hold some 64,000 clones, with 88% observed a single time. Sequencing was performed on peripheral blood. The source is a man between 50 and 59 years old with active COVID-19.

This chain connects TRBV28 to TRBJ2-1, with 10 bases that match TRBD2. The CDR3 has 14 residues. V lost 6 bases and J lost 6; bases outside the gene matches: 5. Looked up from germline, CDR1 is MDHEN and CDR2 is SYDVKM. In DNA, the CDR3 is TGTGCCAGCAGCAGCGGGGGGGCTAGCAATGAGCAGTTCTTC. Protein product: CASSSGGASNEQFF.

J is TRBJ2-1 and V is TRBV6-5, with TRBD1 as a possible D gene (6 bases). CDR3 length: 12 residues. The germline V and J ends were trimmed by 10 bases and 8 bases, with 15 bases remaining between them. Germline V lookup: CDR1 MNHEY, CDR2 SVGAGI. CDR3 nucleotides: TGTGCCACCTCACAGGGAGATCATGAGCAGTTCTTC. Protein sequence: CATSQGDHEQFF.

This sequence joins TRBV19 and TRBJ1-4; no reliable D call. Germline assignment: CDR1 LNHDA and CDR2 SQIVND (reference sequence). CDR3 size: 13 residues. V gave up 3 bases and J gave up 8 bases, with 10 bases separating them. CDR3: CASSMLGTEKLFF. The CDR3 region has the DNA TGTGCCAGTAGTATGTTGGGCACGGAAAAACTGTTTTTT. Filled out from reference TRBV19 and TRBJ1-4, the complete variable domain reads DGGITQSPKYLFRKEGQNVTLSCEQNLNHDAMYWYRQDPGQGLRLIYYSQIVNDFQKGDIAEGYSVSREKKESFPLTVTSAQKNPTAFYLCASSMLGTEKLFFGSGTQLSVL.

The chain combines TRBV7-8 with TRBJ2-7; a weak D match, TRBD2 (6 bases). Germline V CDR1 and CDR2: SGHVS, FQNEAQ. Trimming removed 4 bases at V and 1 base at J, with 17 bases between. The CDR3 spans 16 residues. The CDR3 DNA follows: TGTGCCAGCAGCTCCAGACTACGGGGGATATCCTACGAGCAGTACTTC. Protein: CASSSRLRGISYEQYF.

V and J are TRBV7-9 and TRBJ2-5; 8 nucleotides line up with TRBD2. The CDR3 totals 16 residues. Germline-derived CDR1 and CDR2 are SEHNR and FQNEAQ (reference sequence). V was pared by 3 bases and J by 5 bases, with 11 bases of the junction left unmatched. In nucleotides, the CDR3 is TGTGCCAGCAGCTTTTCCGGGGTAGCGGGGAAGGAGACCCAGTACTTC. Its protein product is CASSFSGVAGKETQYF.

The chain recombines TRBV25-1 with TRBJ1-2, with 8 positions matching TRBD1. Germline loops: CDR1 MGHDK, CDR2 SYGVNS. V lost 2 bases and J lost 8; bases outside the gene matches: 10. The CDR3 is 15 residues long. The CDR3 spells CASSENRGTTRGYTF. CDR3 DNA: TGTGCCAGCAGTGAAAACAGGGGGACCACTCGGGGCTACACCTTC.

This chain uses TRBV27 with TRBJ2-3; the D is unclear. The germline V gene encodes CDR1 MNHEY and CDR2 SMNVEV (reference sequence). V was trimmed by 5 bases and J by 6 bases, leaving 9 bases between them. This CDR3 is 12 amino acids long. DNA for the CDR3: TGTGCCAGCAGTCCCCAGCGTGATACGCAGTATTTT. As protein: CASSPQRDTQYF.

CDR3 region: CASSFGAGNTEAFF. DNA of the CDR3: TGTGCCAGCAGTTTCGGCGCGGGGAACACTGAAGCTTTCTTT. The chain carries TRBV27 and TRBJ1-1; D remains unclear. This CDR3 comprises 14 residues. Germline CDR1 MNHEY, CDR2 SMNVEV (reference sequence). Trimming shortened V by 3 bases and J by 1 base, and 9 bases separated the two germline ends.

V gene TRBV27 combines with J gene TRBJ2-7; D is uncertain. CDR1 MNHEY and CDR2 SMNVEV come from the germline V gene (reference sequence). With 0 bases removed from V and 0 bases from J, the gap between germline ends came to 15 bases. The CDR3 runs 17 residues. CDR3 residues: CASSLSGLNSYSYEQYF. CDR3 nucleotides: TGTGCCAGCAGTTTATCCGGCTTGAACAGTTACTCCTACGAGCAGTACTTC.

This clone has only one observation. The V gene is TRBV19, the J gene TRBJ2-5; D might be TRBD2 (6 bases). Germline lookup yields CDR1 LNHDA and CDR2 SQIVND (reference sequence). With 7 bases removed from V and 1 base from J, the gap between germline ends came to 10 bases. The CDR3 has 13 residues. CDR3 in amino acids: CASTGLTQETQYF. The CDR3 DNA reads as TGTGCCAGTACGGGACTCACCCAAGAGACCCAGTACTTC.